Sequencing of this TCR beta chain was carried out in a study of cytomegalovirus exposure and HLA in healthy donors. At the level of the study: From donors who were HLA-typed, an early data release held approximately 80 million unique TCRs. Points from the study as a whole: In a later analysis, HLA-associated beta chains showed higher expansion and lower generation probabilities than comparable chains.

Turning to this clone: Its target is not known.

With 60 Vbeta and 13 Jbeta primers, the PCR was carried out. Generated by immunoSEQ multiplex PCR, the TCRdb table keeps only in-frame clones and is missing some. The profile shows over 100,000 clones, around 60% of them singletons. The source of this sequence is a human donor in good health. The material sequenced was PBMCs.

Here the CDR3 DNA reads TGTGCCAGCAGCCGTCGACAAGGAGGGGAAGCTTTCTTT. Its protein is CASSRRQGGEAFF. The chain uses TRBV7-2 and TRBJ1-1, with D hard to call. The length of the CDR3 is 13 residues. Germline assignment: CDR1 SGHTA and CDR2 FQGNSA. Trimming pared 5 bases from V and 8 bases from J, leaving 15 bases between.